This section outlines one T cell receptor (beta chain) sequence together with its context. The data were obtained in a study of blood T cell repertoires in COVID-19. Background on the study: Whether acute or convalescent, the COVID-19 samples came from the United States, Italy and Spain. T cells, B-cell-depleted T cells, or PBMCs provided the cDNA or gDNA that served as material.

In the original analysis: Scientists estimated how many nucleated cells there were by amplifying reference gene primers. Method: immunoSEQ multiplex PCR; TCRdb's copy keeps in-frame clones and lacks some. The V and J calls and clone size come from that table; D and trimming were worked out from the DNA. The sample shows about 82,000 clones, roughly 80% of them seen only once. The CDR3 covers 12 residues. CDR1 and CDR2 (germline): MNHEY, SVGAGI. V was pared by 6 bases and J by 7 bases, with 4 bases of the junction left unmatched. Sequenced: peripheral blood. This TCR came from a woman between 40 and 50 years old with active or convalescent COVID-19. The chain uses TRBV6-5 and TRBJ1-2; TRBD1 matches at 8 bases. CDR3 sequence (DNA): TGTGCCAGCAGAGGGGACAGGTTTGGCTACACCTTC. It codes for CASRGDRFGYTF.